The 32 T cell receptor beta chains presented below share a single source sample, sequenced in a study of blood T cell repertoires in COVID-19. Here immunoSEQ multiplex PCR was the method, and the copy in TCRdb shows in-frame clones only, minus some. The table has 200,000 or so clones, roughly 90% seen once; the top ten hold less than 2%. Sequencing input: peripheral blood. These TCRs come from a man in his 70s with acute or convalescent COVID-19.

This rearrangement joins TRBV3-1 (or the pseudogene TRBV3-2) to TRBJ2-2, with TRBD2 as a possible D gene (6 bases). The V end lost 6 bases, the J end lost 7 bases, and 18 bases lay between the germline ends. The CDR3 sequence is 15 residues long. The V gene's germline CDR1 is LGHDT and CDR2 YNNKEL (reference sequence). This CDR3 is CASRFGGASSGELFF. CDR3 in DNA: TGTGCCAGCAGATTCGGAGGGGCTAGCAGCGGGGAGCTGTTTTTT.

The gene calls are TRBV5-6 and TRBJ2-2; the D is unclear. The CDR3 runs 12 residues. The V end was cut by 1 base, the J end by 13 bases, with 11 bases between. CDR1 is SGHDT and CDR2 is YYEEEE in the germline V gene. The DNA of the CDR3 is TGTGCCAGCAGCTTGTCTTATAGTCGGCTGTTTTTT. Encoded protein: CASSLSYSRLFF.

CDR3 in DNA: TGTGCCAGCAGCTTGGCGCTGGGGCAGGGCATTCAGTACTTC. It encodes CASSLALGQGIQYF. This chain connects TRBV5-4 to TRBJ2-4; perhaps TRBD1 as D (5 bases). The V end was cut by 0 bases, the J end by 9 bases, with 13 bases between. This CDR3 comprises 14 residues. Per germline, CDR1 SGHNT and CDR2 YYREEE (reference sequence).

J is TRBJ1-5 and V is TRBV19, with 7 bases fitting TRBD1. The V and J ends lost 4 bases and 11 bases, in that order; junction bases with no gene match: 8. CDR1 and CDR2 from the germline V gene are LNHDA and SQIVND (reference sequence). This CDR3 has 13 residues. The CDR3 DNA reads TGTGCCAGTAGTACCACGACAGGGTCGGCCCAGCATTTT. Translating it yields CASSTTTGSAQHF.

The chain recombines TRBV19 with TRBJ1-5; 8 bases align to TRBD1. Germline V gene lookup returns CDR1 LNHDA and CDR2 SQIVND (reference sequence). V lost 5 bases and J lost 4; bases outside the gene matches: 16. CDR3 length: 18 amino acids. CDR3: CASSLLNPLGQGNQPQHF. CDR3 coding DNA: TGTGCCAGTAGTTTACTAAATCCGCTAGGACAGGGAAATCAGCCCCAGCATTTT.

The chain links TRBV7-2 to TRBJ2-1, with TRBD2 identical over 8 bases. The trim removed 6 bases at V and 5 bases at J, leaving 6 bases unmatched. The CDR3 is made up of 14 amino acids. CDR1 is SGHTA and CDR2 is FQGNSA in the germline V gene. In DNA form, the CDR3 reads TGTGCCAGCAGGACCACACTAGCGGACAATGAGCAGTTCTTC. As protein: CASRTTLADNEQFF.

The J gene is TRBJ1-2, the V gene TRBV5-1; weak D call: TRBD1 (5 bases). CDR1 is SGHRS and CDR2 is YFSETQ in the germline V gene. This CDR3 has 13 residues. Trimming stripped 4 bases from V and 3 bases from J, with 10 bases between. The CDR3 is CASSLSGDYGYTF. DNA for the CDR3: TGCGCCAGCAGCCTTTCGGGGGACTATGGCTACACCTTC.

This CDR3 reads CAWRGATSPLHF. The DNA of the CDR3 is TGTGCCTGGAGGGGAGCTACTTCACCCCTCCACTTT. This chain links TRBV30 with TRBJ1-6; D gene ambiguous. This CDR3 region has 12 residues. V lost 3 bases to trimming and J lost 9 bases, with 9 bases between them. Germline V lookup: CDR1 GTSNPN, CDR2 SVGIG (reference sequence).

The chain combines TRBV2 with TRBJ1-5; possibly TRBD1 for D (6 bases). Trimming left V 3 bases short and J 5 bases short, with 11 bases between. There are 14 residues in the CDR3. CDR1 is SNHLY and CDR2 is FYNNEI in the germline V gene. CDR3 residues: CASSEAGGYQPQHF. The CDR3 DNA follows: TGTGCCAGCAGTGAGGCGGGGGGCTATCAGCCCCAGCATTTT. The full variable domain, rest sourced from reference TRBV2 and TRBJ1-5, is EPEVTQTPSHQVTQMGQEVILRCVPISNHLYFYWYRQILGQKVEFLVSFYNNEISEKSEIFDDQFSVERPDGSNFTLKIRSTKLEDSAMYFCASSEAGGYQPQHFGDGTRLSIL.

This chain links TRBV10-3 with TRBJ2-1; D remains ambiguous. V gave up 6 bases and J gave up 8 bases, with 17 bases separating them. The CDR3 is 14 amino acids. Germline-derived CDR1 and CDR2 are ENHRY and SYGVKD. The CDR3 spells CAISQHSVADEQFF. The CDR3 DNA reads TGTGCCATCAGCCAACACTCAGTAGCCGATGAGCAGTTCTTC.

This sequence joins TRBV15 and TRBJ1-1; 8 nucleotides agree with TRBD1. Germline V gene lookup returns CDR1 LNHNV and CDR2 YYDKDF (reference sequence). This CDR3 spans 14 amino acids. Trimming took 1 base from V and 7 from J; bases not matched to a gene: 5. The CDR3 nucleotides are TGTGCCACCAGCAGAGGAGGACAGGGAGTTGAAGCTTTCTTT. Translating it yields CATSRGGQGVEAFF.

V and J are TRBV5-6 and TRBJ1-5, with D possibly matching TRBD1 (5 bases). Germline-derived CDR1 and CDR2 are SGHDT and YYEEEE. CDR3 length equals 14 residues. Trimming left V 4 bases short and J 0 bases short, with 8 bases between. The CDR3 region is CASSPQGSNQPQHF. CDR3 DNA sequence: TGTGCCAGCAGCCCCCAGGGTAGCAATCAGCCCCAGCATTTT.

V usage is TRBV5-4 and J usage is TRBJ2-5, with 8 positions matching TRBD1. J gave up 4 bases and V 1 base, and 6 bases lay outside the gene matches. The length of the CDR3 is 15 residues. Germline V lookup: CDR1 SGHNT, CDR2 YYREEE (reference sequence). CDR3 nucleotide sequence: TGTGCCAGCAGCTTGAAGTGGACAGGGATAGAGACCCAGTACTTC. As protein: CASSLKWTGIETQYF.

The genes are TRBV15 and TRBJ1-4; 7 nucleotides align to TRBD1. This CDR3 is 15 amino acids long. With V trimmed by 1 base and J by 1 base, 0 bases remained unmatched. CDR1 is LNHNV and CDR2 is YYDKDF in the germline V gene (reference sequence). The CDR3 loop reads CATSRGTGTNEKLFF. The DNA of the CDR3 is TGTGCCACCAGCAGAGGGACAGGAACTAATGAAAAACTGTTTTTT.

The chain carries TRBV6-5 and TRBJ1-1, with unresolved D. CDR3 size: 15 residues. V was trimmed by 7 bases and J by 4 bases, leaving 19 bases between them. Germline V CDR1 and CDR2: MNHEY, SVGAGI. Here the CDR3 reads CASISAQAFSTEAFF. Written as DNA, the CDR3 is TGTGCCAGCATATCGGCCCAGGCTTTTAGCACTGAAGCTTTCTTT.

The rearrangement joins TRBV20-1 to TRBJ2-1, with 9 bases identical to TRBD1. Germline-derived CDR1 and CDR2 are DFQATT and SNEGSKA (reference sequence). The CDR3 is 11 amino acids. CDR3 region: CSPGQGNEQFF. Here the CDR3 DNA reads TGCAGCCCGGGACAGGGCAATGAGCAGTTCTTC.

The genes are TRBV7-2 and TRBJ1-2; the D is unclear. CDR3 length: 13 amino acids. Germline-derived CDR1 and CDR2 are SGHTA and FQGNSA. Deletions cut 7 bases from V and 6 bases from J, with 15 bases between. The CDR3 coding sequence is TGTGCCAGCACCCTGAGAGGGAGGGATGGCTACACCTTC. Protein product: CASTLRGRDGYTF. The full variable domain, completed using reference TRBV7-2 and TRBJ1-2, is GAGVSQSPSNKVTEKGKDVELRCDPISGHTALYWYRQSLGQGLEFLIYFQGNSAPDKSGLPSDRFSAERTGGSVSTLTIQRTQQEDSAVYLCASTLRGRDGYTFGSGTRLTVV.

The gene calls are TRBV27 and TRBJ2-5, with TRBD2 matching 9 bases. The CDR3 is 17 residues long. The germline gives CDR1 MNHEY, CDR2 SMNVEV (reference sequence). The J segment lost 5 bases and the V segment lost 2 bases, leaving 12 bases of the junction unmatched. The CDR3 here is CASSLTSSGGPHETQYF. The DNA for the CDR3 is TGTGCCAGCAGTTTAACTTCCAGCGGGGGGCCCCACGAGACCCAGTACTTC.

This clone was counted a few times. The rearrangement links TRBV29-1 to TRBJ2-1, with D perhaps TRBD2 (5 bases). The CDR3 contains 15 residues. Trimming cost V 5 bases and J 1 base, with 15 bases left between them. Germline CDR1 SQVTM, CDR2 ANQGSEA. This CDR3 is CSVPLSGISYNEQFF. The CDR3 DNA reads TGCAGCGTTCCCCTTTCGGGAATATCCTACAATGAGCAGTTCTTC.

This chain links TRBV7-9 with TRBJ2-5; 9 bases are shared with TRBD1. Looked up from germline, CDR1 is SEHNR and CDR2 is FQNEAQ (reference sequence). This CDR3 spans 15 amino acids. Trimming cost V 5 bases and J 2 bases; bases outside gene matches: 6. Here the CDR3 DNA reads TGTGCCAGCAGCCTCCGGGACAGGGCTCAAGAGACCCAGTACTTC. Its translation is CASSLRDRAQETQYF.

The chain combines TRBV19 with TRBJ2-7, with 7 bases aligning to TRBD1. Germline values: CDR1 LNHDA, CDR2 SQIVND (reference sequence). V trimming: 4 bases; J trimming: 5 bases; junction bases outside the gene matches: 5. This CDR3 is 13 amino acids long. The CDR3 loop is CASSTPDRNEQYF. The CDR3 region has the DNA TGTGCCAGTAGTACCCCGGACAGGAACGAGCAGTACTTC.

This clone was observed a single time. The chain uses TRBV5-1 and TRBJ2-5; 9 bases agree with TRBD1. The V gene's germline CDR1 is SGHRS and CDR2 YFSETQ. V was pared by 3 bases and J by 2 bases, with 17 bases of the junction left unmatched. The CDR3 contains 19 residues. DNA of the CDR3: TGCGCCAGCAGCTCACCGGGACAGGGATTCCGAAACCCTCAAGAGACCCAGTACTTC. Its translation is CASSSPGQGFRNPQETQYF.

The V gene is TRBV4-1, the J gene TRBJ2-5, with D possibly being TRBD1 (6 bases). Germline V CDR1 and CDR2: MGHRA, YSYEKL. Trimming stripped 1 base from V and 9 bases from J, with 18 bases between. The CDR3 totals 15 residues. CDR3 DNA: TGCGCCAGCAGCCAAGCCCCCGGGACAATGGTGTCCCAGTACTTC. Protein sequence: CASSQAPGTMVSQYF.

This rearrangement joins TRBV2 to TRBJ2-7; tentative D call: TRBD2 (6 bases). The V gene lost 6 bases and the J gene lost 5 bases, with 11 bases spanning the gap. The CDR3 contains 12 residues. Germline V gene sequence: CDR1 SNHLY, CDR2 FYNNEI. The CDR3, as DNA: TGTGCCAGCAGGGGACTCCTGGACGAGCAGTACTTC. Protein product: CASRGLLDEQYF. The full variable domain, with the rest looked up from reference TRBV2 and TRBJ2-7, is EPEVTQTPSHQVTQMGQEVILRCVPISNHLYFYWYRQILGQKVEFLVSFYNNEISEKSEIFDDQFSVERPDGSNFTLKIRSTKLEDSAMYFCASRGLLDEQYFGPGTRLTVT.

The CDR3 region has the DNA TGTGCCAGCAGTTTACGAGGCGGGGGGAACACCGGGGAGCTGTTTTTT. Its protein product is CASSLRGGGNTGELFF. This chain joins TRBV27 and TRBJ2-2; 7 positions agree with TRBD2. The germline gives CDR1 MNHEY, CDR2 SMNVEV (reference sequence). Trimming cost V 2 bases and J 1 base; bases outside gene matches: 4. This CDR3 is built from 16 residues.

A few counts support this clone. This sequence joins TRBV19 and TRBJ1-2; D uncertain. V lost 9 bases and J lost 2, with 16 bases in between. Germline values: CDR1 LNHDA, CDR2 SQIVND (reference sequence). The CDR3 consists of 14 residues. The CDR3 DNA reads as TGTGCCAGCTCCGACCCCCGGGTAAACTATGGCTACACCTTC. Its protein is CASSDPRVNYGYTF.

Written as DNA, the CDR3 is TGTGCCAGCAGCCCCCCCGGTGACAGGGGGCAGAACGGGGAGCTGTTTTTT. Protein product: CASSPPGDRGQNGELFF. The rearrangement uses TRBV9 and TRBJ2-2; 10 bases are a match to TRBD1. The CDR3 is 17 residues long. Trimming took 4 bases from V and 7 from J; bases not matched to a gene: 13. The germline gives CDR1 SGDLS, CDR2 YYNGEE.

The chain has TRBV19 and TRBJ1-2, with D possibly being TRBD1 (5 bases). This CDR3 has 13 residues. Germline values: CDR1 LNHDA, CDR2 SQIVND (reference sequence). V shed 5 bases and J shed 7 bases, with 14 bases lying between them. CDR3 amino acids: CASSYPGGSGYTF. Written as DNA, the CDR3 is TGTGCCAGTAGTTACCCCGGGGGGAGTGGCTACACCTTC.

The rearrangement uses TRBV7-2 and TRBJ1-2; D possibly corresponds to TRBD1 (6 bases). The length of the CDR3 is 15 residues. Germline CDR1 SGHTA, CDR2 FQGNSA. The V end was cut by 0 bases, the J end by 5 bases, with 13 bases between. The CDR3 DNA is TGTGCCAGCAGCTTAGCGTCAGGGGAAGCGTATGGCTACACCTTC. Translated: CASSLASGEAYGYTF.

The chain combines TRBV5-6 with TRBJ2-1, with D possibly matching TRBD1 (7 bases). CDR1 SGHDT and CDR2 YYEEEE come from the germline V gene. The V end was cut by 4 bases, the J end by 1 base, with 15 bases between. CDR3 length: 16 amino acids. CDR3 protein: CASSGGTVYSYNEQFF. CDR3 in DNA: TGTGCCAGCAGCGGGGGGACAGTTTATTCCTACAATGAGCAGTTCTTC.

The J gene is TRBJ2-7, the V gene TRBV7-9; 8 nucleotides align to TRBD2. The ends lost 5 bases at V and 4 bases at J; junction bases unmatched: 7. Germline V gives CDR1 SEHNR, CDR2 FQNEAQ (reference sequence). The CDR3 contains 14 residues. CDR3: CASSQEAGAYEQYF. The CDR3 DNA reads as TGTGCCAGCAGCCAGGAAGCGGGAGCATACGAGCAGTACTTC.

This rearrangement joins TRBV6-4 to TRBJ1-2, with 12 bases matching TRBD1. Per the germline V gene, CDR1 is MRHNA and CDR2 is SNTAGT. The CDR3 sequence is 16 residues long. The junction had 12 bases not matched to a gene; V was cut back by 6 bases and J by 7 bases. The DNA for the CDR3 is TGTGCCAGCAGCCCCGGGACAGGGGGCCAGTTGGGTGGCTACACCTTC. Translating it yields CASSPGTGGQLGGYTF.